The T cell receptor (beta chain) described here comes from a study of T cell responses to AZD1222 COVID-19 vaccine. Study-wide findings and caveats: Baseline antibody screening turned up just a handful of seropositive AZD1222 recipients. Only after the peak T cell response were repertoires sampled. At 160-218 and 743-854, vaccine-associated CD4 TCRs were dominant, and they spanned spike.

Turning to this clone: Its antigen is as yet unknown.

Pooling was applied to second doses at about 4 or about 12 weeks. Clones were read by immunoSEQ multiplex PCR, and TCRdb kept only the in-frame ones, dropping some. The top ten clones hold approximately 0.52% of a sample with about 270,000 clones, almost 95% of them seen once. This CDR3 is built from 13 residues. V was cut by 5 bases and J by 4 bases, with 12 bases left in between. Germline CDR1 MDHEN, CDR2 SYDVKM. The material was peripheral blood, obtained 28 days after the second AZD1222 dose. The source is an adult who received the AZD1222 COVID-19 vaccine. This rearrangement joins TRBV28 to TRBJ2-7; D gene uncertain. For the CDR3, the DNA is TGTGCCAGCAGTCCCCGTAACGCATACGAGCAGTACTTC. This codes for CASSPRNAYEQYF.